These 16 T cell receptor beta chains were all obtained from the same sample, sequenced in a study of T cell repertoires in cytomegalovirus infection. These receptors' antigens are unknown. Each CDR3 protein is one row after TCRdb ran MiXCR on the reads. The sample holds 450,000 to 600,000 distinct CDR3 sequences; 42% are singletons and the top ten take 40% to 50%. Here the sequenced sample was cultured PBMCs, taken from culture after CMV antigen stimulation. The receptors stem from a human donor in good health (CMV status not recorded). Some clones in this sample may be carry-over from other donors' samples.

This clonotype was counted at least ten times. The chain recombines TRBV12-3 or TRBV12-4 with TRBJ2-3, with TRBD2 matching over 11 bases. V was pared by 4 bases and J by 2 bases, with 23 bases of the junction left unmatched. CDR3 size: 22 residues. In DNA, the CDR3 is TGTGCCAGCAGTTCACGGAGTCGGGGCCTAGCGGGGGGCCTCCAACTCACAGATACGCAGTATTTT. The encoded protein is CASSSRSRGLAGGLQLTDTQYF.

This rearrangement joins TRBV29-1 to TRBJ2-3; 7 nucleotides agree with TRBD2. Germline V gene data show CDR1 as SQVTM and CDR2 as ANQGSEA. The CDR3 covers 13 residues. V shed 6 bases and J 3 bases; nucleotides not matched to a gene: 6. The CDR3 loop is CSVGPGGTDTQYF. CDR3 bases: TGCAGCGTGGGCCCGGGAGGAACAGATACGCAGTATTTT.

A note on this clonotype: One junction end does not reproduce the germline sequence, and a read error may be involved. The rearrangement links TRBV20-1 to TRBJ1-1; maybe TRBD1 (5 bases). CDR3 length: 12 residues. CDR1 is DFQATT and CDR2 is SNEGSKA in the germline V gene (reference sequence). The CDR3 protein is CSPSRAGDEAFF. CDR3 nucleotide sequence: TGCAGTCCTAGCAGGGCGGGGGATGAAGCTTTCTTT.

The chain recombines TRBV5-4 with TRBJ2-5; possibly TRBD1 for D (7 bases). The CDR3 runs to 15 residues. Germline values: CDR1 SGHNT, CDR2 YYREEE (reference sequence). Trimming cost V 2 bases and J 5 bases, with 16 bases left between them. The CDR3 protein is CASSLSTGSGETQYF. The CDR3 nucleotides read TGTGCCAGCAGCTTATCGACAGGGAGCGGGGAGACCCAGTACTTC. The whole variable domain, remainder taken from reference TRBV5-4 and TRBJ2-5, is ETGVTQSPTHLIKTRGQQVTLRCSSQSGHNTVSWYQQALGQGPQFIFQYYREEENGRGNFPPRFSGLQFPNYSSELNVNALELDDSALYLCASSLSTGSGETQYFGPGTRLLVL.

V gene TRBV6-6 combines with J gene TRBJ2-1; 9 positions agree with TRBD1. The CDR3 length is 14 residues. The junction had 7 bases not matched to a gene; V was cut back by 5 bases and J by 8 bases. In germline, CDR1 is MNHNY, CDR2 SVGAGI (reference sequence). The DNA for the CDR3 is TGTGCCAGCAGTCCGGGGACAGGGAGTCATGAGCAGTTCTTC. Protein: CASSPGTGSHEQFF.

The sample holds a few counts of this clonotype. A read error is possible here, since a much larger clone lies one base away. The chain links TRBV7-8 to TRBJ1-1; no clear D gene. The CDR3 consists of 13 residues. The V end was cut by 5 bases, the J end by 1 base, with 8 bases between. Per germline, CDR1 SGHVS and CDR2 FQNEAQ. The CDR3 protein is CASSPWRNTEAFF. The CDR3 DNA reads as TGTGCCAGCAGCCCATGGAGGAACACTGAAGCTTTCTTT.

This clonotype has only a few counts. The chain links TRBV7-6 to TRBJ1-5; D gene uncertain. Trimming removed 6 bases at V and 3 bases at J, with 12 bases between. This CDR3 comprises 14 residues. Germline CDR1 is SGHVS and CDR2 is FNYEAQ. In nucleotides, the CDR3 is TGTGCCAGCAGTCAACAGCCTTTCAATCAGCCCCAGCATTTT. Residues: CASSQQPFNQPQHF.

The CDR3 region is CSAYGPDEQYF. DNA for the CDR3: TGCAGTGCTTACGGGCCCGACGAGCAGTACTTC. The chain links TRBV20-1 to TRBJ2-7; D gene unclear. CDR1 and CDR2 (germline): DFQATT, SNEGSKA (reference sequence). V was trimmed by 5 bases and J by 5 bases, leaving 10 bases between them. The CDR3 has 11 amino acids.

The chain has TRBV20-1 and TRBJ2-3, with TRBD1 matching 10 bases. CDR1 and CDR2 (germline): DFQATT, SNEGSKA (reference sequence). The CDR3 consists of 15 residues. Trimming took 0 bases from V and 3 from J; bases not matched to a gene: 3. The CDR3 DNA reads TGCAGTGCTAGAGATCCGGGACAGGGGACAGATACGCAGTATTTT. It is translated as CSARDPGQGTDTQYF.

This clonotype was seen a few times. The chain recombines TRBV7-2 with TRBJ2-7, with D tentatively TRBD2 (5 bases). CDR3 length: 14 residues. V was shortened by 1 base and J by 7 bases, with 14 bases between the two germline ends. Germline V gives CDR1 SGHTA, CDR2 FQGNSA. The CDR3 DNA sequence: TGTGCCAGCAGCTTAGGCGCGGGTCCGTGGGAGCAGTACTTC. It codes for CASSLGAGPWEQYF.

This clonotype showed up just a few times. CDR3 nucleotide sequence: TGTGCCAGCAGAACGACTAGCGGGTCTATCATTCAGTACTTC. Translation gives CASRTTSGSIIQYF. V and J are TRBV12-3 or TRBV12-4 and TRBJ2-4, with 10 bases fitting TRBD2. J was trimmed by 9 bases and V by 6 bases; bases with no gene match: 8. This CDR3 spans 14 amino acids.

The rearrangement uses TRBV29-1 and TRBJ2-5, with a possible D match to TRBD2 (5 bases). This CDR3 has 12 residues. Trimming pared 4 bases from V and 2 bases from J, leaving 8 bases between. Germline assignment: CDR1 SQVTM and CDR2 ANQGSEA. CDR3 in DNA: TGCAGCGTTGCTCGGGGTCAAGAGACCCAGTACTTC. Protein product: CSVARGQETQYF.

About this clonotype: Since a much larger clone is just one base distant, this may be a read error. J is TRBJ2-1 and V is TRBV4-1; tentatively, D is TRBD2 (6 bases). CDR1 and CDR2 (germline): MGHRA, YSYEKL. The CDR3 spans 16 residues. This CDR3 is CASSQDRLRRGNGQFF. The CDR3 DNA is TGCGCCAGCAGCCAAGATCGACTCAGGCGGGGCAATGGGCAGTTCTTC.

The CDR3 sequence: CASSRTTKTTGELFF. DNA for the CDR3: TGTGCCAGCAGCAGGACTACCAAGACCACCGGGGAGCTGTTTTTT. The V and J genes are TRBV6-5 and TRBJ2-2, with D tentatively TRBD2 (6 bases). CDR3 size: 15 residues. Germline V gives CDR1 MNHEY, CDR2 SVGAGI. The V end was cut by 6 bases, the J end by 4 bases, with 15 bases between.

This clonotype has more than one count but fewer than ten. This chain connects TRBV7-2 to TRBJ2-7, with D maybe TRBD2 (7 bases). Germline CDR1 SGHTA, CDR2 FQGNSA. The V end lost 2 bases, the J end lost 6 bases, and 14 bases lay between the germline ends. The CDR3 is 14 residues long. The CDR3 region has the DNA TGTGCCAGCAGCTTATGGAGGGGGGGCAGCGAGCAGTACTTC. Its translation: CASSLWRGGSEQYF.

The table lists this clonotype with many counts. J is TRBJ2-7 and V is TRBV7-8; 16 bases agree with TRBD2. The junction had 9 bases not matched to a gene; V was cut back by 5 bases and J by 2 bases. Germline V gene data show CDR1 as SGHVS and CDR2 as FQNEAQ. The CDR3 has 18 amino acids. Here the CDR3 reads CASSVGTSGRGIPYEQYF. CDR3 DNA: TGTGCCAGCAGCGTCGGGACTAGCGGGAGGGGGATCCCCTACGAGCAGTACTTC.